Given below is one T cell receptor beta chain in context. Its antigen is still unknown. The entry originates in a study of Tregs in tolerant kidney transplant recipients. As for the study in general: Recipient PBMCs carried a CFSE label and met irradiated graft donor PBMCs for more than five days before FACS sorting. Study-level points and caveats: The small number of patients limits these findings pending further validation.

The data were produced by immunoSEQ multiplex PCR, yet TCRdb's version contains in-frame clones alone and is incomplete. Among 6,500 to 10,000 clones, around 49% were seen once, and the ten largest hold 5% to 6.5%. This CDR3 comprises 15 residues. V gave up 2 bases and J gave up 2 bases; unmatched junction bases: 5. The germline V gene has CDR1 SGHTA and CDR2 FQGNSA. This receptor was identified in a human donor in good health. Sequenced sample: CD4+ T cells from blood cultured with allogeneic cells. This rearrangement joins TRBV7-2 to TRBJ2-7; 8 bases map to TRBD2. CDR3 protein: CASSLLAGRTYEQYF. CDR3 sequence (DNA): TGTGCCAGCAGCTTACTAGCGGGCCGAACCTACGAGCAGTACTTC.